The following is a T cell receptor beta chain sequence with its context. Its antigen is undetermined. The CDR3 totals 14 residues. Per germline, CDR1 MDHEN and CDR2 SYDVKM. Trimming cost V 3 bases and J 1 base, with 9 bases left between them. The data are from a study of T cell responses to AZD1222 COVID-19 vaccine. The assay was immunoSEQ multiplex PCR, and TCRdb's table has in-frame clones only and misses some. The profile shows 80,000 to 90,000 clones, 90% of them singletons. Notes on the study in general: Just a handful of AZD1222 recipients tested seropositive at baseline. The donor cohort was predominantly white British with a female majority, and clonal diversity may have been underestimated. It was only after the peak T cell response that any repertoires were sampled. Researchers report vaccine-associated CD4 TCRs spanning spike, with dominance at 160-218 and 743-854.

The source was peripheral blood, collected 28 days after the second AZD1222 dose. The sequence derives from an adult who received the AZD1222 COVID-19 vaccine. The rearrangement uses TRBV28 and TRBJ1-1; D remains ambiguous. CDR3 region: CASSLMGGNTEAFF. The DNA for the CDR3 is TGTGCCAGCAGTTTGATGGGAGGGAACACTGAAGCTTTCTTT.